This is a list of T cell receptor beta chains from one sample in a study of T cell responses to AZD1222 COVID-19 vaccine. Repertoires were generated with immunoSEQ multiplex PCR, while TCRdb's copy carries only in-frame clones and drops some. The sample records 150,000 to 200,000 clones, around nine tenths being singletons. The source was peripheral blood, collected 28 days after the second AZD1222 dose. These receptors originate from an adult who received the AZD1222 COVID-19 vaccine. Each CDR3 is given with its conserved first and last residue. The order of the fields is J gene, clone size, D gene, CDR3 length, V gene, CDR3 DNA, CDR3 protein. A D gene is named only where the DNA matches it firmly. Part of the rows lack a size; the others show once, few, many or a class for expanded clones.

TRBJ1-4,NA,TRBD1,14,TRBV25-1,TGTGCCAGCAGTGACCCTGGACAGGGGGAAAAACTGTTTTTT,CASSDPGQGEKLFF
TRBJ2-5,NA,TRBD1,14,TRBV7-9,TGTGCCAGCAGCTTGGGAACAGGGGAAGAGACCCAGTACTTC,CASSLGTGEETQYF
TRBJ1-2,NA,TRBD1,16,TRBV5-5,TGTGCCAGCAGCTTGGGAGGACAGGGGGTAGGATATGGCTACACCTTC,CASSLGGQGVGYGYTF
TRBJ2-7,NA,NA,14,TRBV5-1,TGCGCCAGCAGCTTGTATTTTTCGGGGGCTCAGCAGTACTTC,CASSLYFSGAQQYF
TRBJ2-7,NA,TRBD1,15,TRBV7-9,TGTGCCAGCAGCACCCTGACAGGGGTTAAGGACGAGCAGTACTTC,CASSTLTGVKDEQYF
TRBJ1-5,NA,NA,15,TRBV21-1,TGTGCCAGCAGCAAAGCCGAGACAGTAAATCAGCCCCAGCATTTT,CASSKAETVNQPQHF
TRBJ1-1,NA,NA,16,TRBV7-6,TGTGCCAGCAGCCGGGGGGCAGGGAGATCGGACACTGAAGCTTTCTTT,CASSRGAGRSDTEAFF
TRBJ1-1,NA,NA,15,TRBV4-3,TGCGCCAGCAGCCGATCGGGACGGTTGAACACTGAAGCTTTCTTT,CASSRSGRLNTEAFF
TRBJ1-2,NA,NA,12,TRBV5-6,TGTGCCAGCAGCTTATTACCCTATGGCTACACCTTC,CASSLLPYGYTF
TRBJ2-7,few,TRBD1,14,TRBV19,TGTGCCACCTCAGGTGGGGACAGGGTGGACGAGCAGTACTTC,CATSGGDRVDEQYF
TRBJ2-3,NA,NA,14,TRBV19,TGTGCCAGTAAAGTTTACACCAGCACAGATACGCAGTATTTT,CASKVYTSTDTQYF